The 25 T cell receptor beta chains listed next were all sequenced from one sample in a study of blood T cell repertoires in COVID-19. Repertoires were generated with immunoSEQ multiplex PCR, while TCRdb's copy carries only in-frame clones and drops some. This table holds 95,000 to 150,000 clones, roughly 84% found once. What was sequenced was peripheral blood. Receptors originate from a man in his sixties with acute or convalescent COVID-19.

The chain has TRBV5-1 and TRBJ1-1; D perhaps matches TRBD1 (6 bases). V lost 0 bases to trimming and J lost 2 bases, with 20 bases between them. The CDR3 sequence is 18 residues long. Germline CDR1 SGHRS, CDR2 YFSETQ. In DNA, the CDR3 is TGCGCCAGCAGCTTGGCCGTATTTTTGACAGGTTCCAACACTGAAGCTTTCTTT. Residues: CASSLAVFLTGSNTEAFF. The whole variable domain, filled in from reference TRBV5-1 and TRBJ1-1, reads KAGVTQTPRYLIKTRGQQVTLSCSPISGHRSVSWYQQTPGQGLQFLFEYFSETQRNKGNFPGRFSGRQFSNSRSEMNVSTLELGDSALYLCASSLAVFLTGSNTEAFFGQGTRLTVV.

This chain uses TRBV5-4 with TRBJ2-5, with TRBD2 matching 15 bases. The germline V gene has CDR1 SGHNT and CDR2 YYREEE (reference sequence). This CDR3 region has 16 residues. J was trimmed by 5 bases and V by 4 bases; bases with no gene match: 6. In DNA form, the CDR3 reads TGTGCCAGCAGCCCGGGACTAGCGGGAGGTGGGGAGACCCAGTACTTC. The encoded protein is CASSPGLAGGGETQYF.

Concerning this clone itself: The same CDR3 arises from other DNA sequences in this sample as well. This rearrangement joins TRBV28 to TRBJ2-7; perhaps TRBD2 as D (5 bases). Germline-derived CDR1 and CDR2 are MDHEN and SYDVKM. CDR3 length equals 11 residues. V shed 6 bases and J shed 4 bases, with 7 bases lying between them. CDR3 bases: TGTGCCAGCAGCCGGAGGTACGAGCAGTACTTC. Its translation is CASSRRYEQYF.

This clone was counted a single time. V and J are TRBV9 and TRBJ2-7, with unresolved D. V was trimmed by 0 bases and J by 7 bases, leaving 11 bases between them. Looked up from germline, CDR1 is SGDLS and CDR2 is YYNGEE. The CDR3 is 13 amino acids. Here the CDR3 DNA reads TGTGCCAGCAGCGTAGGCCCCTCGGGTGAGCAGTACTTC. Amino acid sequence: CASSVGPSGEQYF.

V and J are TRBV4-2 and TRBJ2-1; D is unresolved. This CDR3 contains 15 residues. Trimming shortened V by 4 bases and J by 5 bases, and 15 bases separated the two germline ends. Germline-derived CDR1 and CDR2 are LGHNA and YNFKEQ. The CDR3: CASSLLPKADNEQFF. The CDR3 nucleotides are TGTGCCAGCAGCCTTCTCCCAAAAGCTGACAATGAGCAGTTCTTC.

The chain links TRBV2 to TRBJ2-7; 11 bases fit TRBD1. The V gene end was trimmed by 4 bases and the J gene end by 5 bases; junction bases not matched to a gene: 7. CDR1 is SNHLY and CDR2 is FYNNEI in the germline V gene. The CDR3 has 15 residues. CDR3 in DNA: TGTGCCAGCAGTGGTTGGGACAGGGGGTCCCACGAGCAGTACTTC. Protein: CASSGWDRGSHEQYF.

V is TRBV7-3 and J is TRBJ2-3, with 8 bases that match TRBD2. The germline V gene has CDR1 SGHTA and CDR2 FQGTGA. This CDR3 region has 16 residues. V shed 5 bases and J 5 bases; nucleotides not matched to a gene: 12. Written as DNA, the CDR3 is TGTGCCAGCAGCCCGTCTTCCGGACTAGCAGGAGATACGCAGTATTTT. This encodes CASSPSSGLAGDTQYF.

This clone has more than one count but fewer than ten. This rearrangement joins TRBV6-5 to TRBJ1-1; tentatively, D is TRBD1 (5 bases). The germline V gene encodes CDR1 MNHEY and CDR2 SVGAGI. The length of the CDR3 is 14 residues. Trimming removed 4 bases at V and 5 bases at J, with 14 bases between. The CDR3 sequence is CASSWGGLWTEAFF. In nucleotides, the CDR3 is TGTGCCAGCAGTTGGGGCGGCCTGTGGACTGAAGCTTTCTTT.

The chain links TRBV30 to TRBJ1-1, with D perhaps matching TRBD1 (5 bases). This CDR3 is built from 10 residues. Per the germline V gene, CDR1 is GTSNPN and CDR2 is SVGIG (reference sequence). The V end was cut by 8 bases, the J end by 1 base, with 5 bases between. CDR3 sequence: CATGNTEAFF. In DNA, the CDR3 is TGTGCCACAGGGAACACTGAAGCTTTCTTT.

This clone was observed a single time. The rearrangement joins TRBV4-3 to TRBJ2-7; unclear D gene. The CDR3 covers 13 residues. Germline V gene sequence: CDR1 LGHNA, CDR2 YSLEER. Deletions cut 1 base from V and 2 bases from J, with 6 bases between. The CDR3 sequence: CASSQGRTYEQYF. CDR3 sequence (DNA): TGCGCCAGCAGCCAAGGGCGGACCTACGAGCAGTACTTC.

The chain uses TRBV5-4 and TRBJ2-7; TRBD1 is a possible D gene (5 bases). This CDR3 contains 15 residues. V was clipped by 0 bases and J by 0 bases, with 10 bases between them. Germline V CDR1 and CDR2: SGHNT, YYREEE (reference sequence). The CDR3 region has the DNA TGTGCCAGCAGCTTGGGGACACTGAGCTCCTACGAGCAGTACTTC. This translates into CASSLGTLSSYEQYF.

This chain joins TRBV18 and TRBJ1-3; 7 bases align to TRBD1. This CDR3 spans 17 amino acids. Germline CDR1 and CDR2: KGHSH and LQKENI. Trimming cost V 2 bases and J 0 bases; bases outside gene matches: 7. CDR3 DNA: TGTGCCAGCTCACCAAGGGACAGCCAATTCTCTGGAAACACCATATATTTT. It translates to CASSPRDSQFSGNTIYF.

V and J are TRBV6-6 and TRBJ2-1, with TRBD2 matching 7 bases. Germline V lookup: CDR1 MNHNY, CDR2 SVGAGI (reference sequence). The CDR3 runs 14 residues. The trim removed 5 bases at V and 6 bases at J, leaving 7 bases unmatched. The CDR3 DNA reads TGTGCCAGCAGTATGGCTAGCGGAGCCAATGAGCAGTTCTTC. Translation: CASSMASGANEQFF.

The chain uses TRBV5-3 and TRBJ2-5; 8 bases align to TRBD2. TRBV5-3 is an ORF; its function is uncertain. The V segment lost 2 bases and the J segment 5 bases; nucleotides outside the gene matches: 8. The CDR3 extends over 15 amino acids. This CDR3 reads CARSFSGKRGETQYF. The CDR3 DNA reads as TGTGCCAGAAGCTTTAGCGGGAAAAGGGGGGAGACCCAGTACTTC.

This sequence joins TRBV6-2 or TRBV6-3 and TRBJ1-5; no clear D. The germline V gene has CDR1 MNHEY and CDR2 SVGEGT. This CDR3 is built from 16 residues. V gave up 2 bases and J gave up 5 bases, with 16 bases separating them. The CDR3: CASSYPVGRFDQPQHF. The CDR3 DNA reads TGTGCCAGCAGTTACCCTGTTGGGAGGTTTGATCAGCCCCAGCATTTT.

CDR3 sequence: CASSLGQGSRNTIYF. CDR3 in DNA: TGTGCCAGCAGCTTGGGACAGGGAAGTAGAAACACCATATATTTT. The chain has TRBV9 and TRBJ1-3, with 9 bases aligning to TRBD1. The ends lost 4 bases at V and 5 bases at J; junction bases unmatched: 7. The CDR3 extends over 15 amino acids. The germline gives CDR1 SGDLS, CDR2 YYNGEE. The variable domain in full, completed from reference TRBV9 and TRBJ1-3, reads DSGVTQTPKHLITATGQRVTLRCSPRSGDLSVYWYQQSLDQGLQFLIQYYNGEERAKGNILERFSAQQFPDLHSELNLSSLELGDSALYFCASSLGQGSRNTIYFGEGSWLTVV.

This chain connects TRBV19 to TRBJ2-2, with D possibly matching TRBD2 (6 bases). Deletions cut 3 bases from V and 7 bases from J, with 9 bases between. CDR1 and CDR2 (germline): LNHDA, SQIVND (reference sequence). The CDR3 contains 13 residues. The CDR3 protein is CASSIREIGELFF. The CDR3 DNA follows: TGTGCCAGTAGTATTCGGGAGATCGGGGAGCTGTTTTTT.

In its sample, this clone was seen once. This chain links TRBV7-8 with TRBJ2-7, with 15 positions matching TRBD2. The CDR3 consists of 19 residues. Looked up from germline, CDR1 is SGHVS and CDR2 is FQNEAQ. V gave up 0 bases and J gave up 0 bases; unmatched junction bases: 6. CDR3 amino acids: CASSLAGTSGRHNSYEQYF. The CDR3 region has the DNA TGTGCCAGCAGCTTAGCCGGGACTAGCGGGAGGCACAACTCCTACGAGCAGTACTTC.

The chain combines TRBV3-1 (or the pseudogene TRBV3-2) with TRBJ2-4, with D perhaps TRBD2 (6 bases). The germline CDR1 and CDR2 sequences are LGHDT and YNNKEL (reference sequence). The length of the CDR3 is 15 residues. V was pared by 1 base and J by 3 bases, with 10 bases between. This chain's CDR3 is CASSQGWGGKNIQYF. DNA of the CDR3: TGTGCCAGCAGCCAAGGCTGGGGAGGCAAAAACATTCAGTACTTC.

V and J are TRBV9 and TRBJ2-7, with 9 bases lining up with TRBD1. CDR1 and CDR2 (germline): SGDLS, YYNGEE. This CDR3 is 16 amino acids long. The V segment lost 0 bases and the J segment 3 bases; nucleotides outside the gene matches: 7. The CDR3, as DNA: TGTGCCAGCAGCGTAGCGGGACAGGGCCCCTTCTACGAGCAGTACTTC. Translating gives CASSVAGQGPFYEQYF.

This clone was observed a few times. V and J are TRBV7-2 and TRBJ2-7; TRBD2 matches 12 bases. CDR1 is SGHTA and CDR2 is FQGNSA in the germline V gene. The J segment lost 0 bases and the V segment lost 4 bases, leaving 4 bases of the junction unmatched. This CDR3 has 16 amino acids. CDR3: CASSSRTSGASYEQYF. The DNA of the CDR3 is TGTGCCAGCAGCTCTCGGACTAGCGGGGCCTCCTACGAGCAGTACTTC.

The chain recombines TRBV5-1 with TRBJ1-1, with D hard to call. Per germline, CDR1 SGHRS and CDR2 YFSETQ. Trimming removed 4 bases from V and 0 bases from J, with 10 bases in between. The CDR3 spans 14 residues. The CDR3 DNA follows: TGCGCCAGCAGCCTTACTCCCATGAACACTGAAGCTTTCTTT. Protein: CASSLTPMNTEAFF.

This clone was detected many times. J is TRBJ1-5 and V is TRBV7-2; TRBD1 is a possible D gene (5 bases). CDR1 is SGHTA, CDR2 FQGNSA, per germline. This CDR3 has 14 amino acids. V was trimmed by 3 bases and J by 8 bases, leaving 14 bases between them. The chain's CDR3 is CASSFPGIAEPQHF. The DNA for the CDR3 is TGTGCCAGCAGCTTCCCAGGGATAGCGGAGCCCCAGCATTTT. Full variable domain (rest looked up from reference TRBV7-2 and TRBJ1-5): GAGVSQSPSNKVTEKGKDVELRCDPISGHTALYWYRQSLGQGLEFLIYFQGNSAPDKSGLPSDRFSAERTGGSVSTLTIQRTQQEDSAVYLCASSFPGIAEPQHFGDGTRLSIL.

Details on this clone: The sample carries other DNA sequences with the same CDR3. This chain uses TRBV7-2 with TRBJ2-5; D is uncertain. Germline CDR1 and CDR2: SGHTA and FQGNSA. V gave up 0 bases and J gave up 3 bases, with 5 bases separating them. The CDR3 spans 13 residues. The CDR3 sequence is CASSLAREETQYF. CDR3 DNA: TGTGCCAGCAGCTTAGCAAGAGAAGAGACCCAGTACTTC.

This chain's CDR3 is CASSRQGEQYF. The CDR3 bases are TGTGCCAGCAGCCGCCAGGGCGAGCAGTACTTC. The V gene is TRBV3-1 (or the pseudogene TRBV3-2), the J gene TRBJ2-7; possible D gene TRBD1, 5 bases. The ends were cut back, 4 bases at V and 6 bases at J, with 7 bases in the middle. The CDR3 runs 11 residues. The germline CDR1 and CDR2 sequences are LGHDT and YNNKEL (reference sequence).